The subject of this entry is one T cell receptor (beta chain). The antigen is not known. The data were taken from a study of cytomegalovirus exposure and HLA in healthy donors. Study outcomes and limitations: Later analysis demonstrated an association between a missense DCLRE1C variant and TCR beta V- and J-gene trimming. Fewer N-insertions (relative to the roughly 630-donor mean) were reportedly seen in an Asian-associated ancestry cluster in a later analysis. Donors were assumed by presence/absence analyses to have roughly uniform sequencing depth.

The CDR3 runs 12 residues. With 4 bases removed from V and 8 bases from J, the gap between germline ends came to 11 bases. CDR1 and CDR2 from the germline V gene are LNHDA and SQIVND (reference sequence). Both 60 Vbeta primers and 13 Jbeta primers went into the PCR. The protocol was immunoSEQ multiplex PCR, while the TCRdb copy is restricted to in-frame clones and leaves out a portion. Among 110,000 or so clones listed, 70% to 80% were seen once. This sequence was found in a young woman in good health and CMV-seropositive. The sample comprised PBMCs. The J gene is TRBJ1-1, the V gene TRBV19; possible D gene TRBD1, 6 bases. CDR3 bases: TGTGCCAGTAGTAGCACAGGGACCGAAGCTTTCTTT. Its protein product is CASSSTGTEAFF.